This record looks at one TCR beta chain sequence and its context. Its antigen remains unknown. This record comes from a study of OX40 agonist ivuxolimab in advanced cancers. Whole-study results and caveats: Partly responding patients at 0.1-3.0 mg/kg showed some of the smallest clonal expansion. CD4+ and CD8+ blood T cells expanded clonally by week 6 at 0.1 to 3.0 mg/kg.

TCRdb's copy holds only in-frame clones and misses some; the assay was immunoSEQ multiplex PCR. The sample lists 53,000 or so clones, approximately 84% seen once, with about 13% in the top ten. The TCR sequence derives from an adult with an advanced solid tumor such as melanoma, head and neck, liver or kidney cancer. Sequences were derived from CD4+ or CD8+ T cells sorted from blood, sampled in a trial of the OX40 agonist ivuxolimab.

The CDR3 here is CASSSYSYGPGWGYTF. In DNA form, the CDR3 reads TGTGCCAGCAGTTCCTACTCATATGGGCCTGGCTGGGGCTACACCTTC. This chain joins TRBV6-5 and TRBJ1-2; no definite D call. The CDR3 is made up of 16 amino acids. In germline, CDR1 is MNHEY, CDR2 SVGAGI. V lost 4 bases, J lost 8 bases, and 23 bases lay in between.